These 26 T cell receptor beta chains originate from one sample sequenced in a study of T-cell memory formation after mild COVID-19. TCRdb re-analysed the 5' RACE reads in MiXCR, keeping a single row per CDR3 protein. The sample has about 440,000 distinct CDR3 sequences; over 15% are singletons. The source material was PBMCs or a T cell subset sorted from them (not recorded which). Source of these receptors: an adult woman who had mild COVID-19 (a few samples of this study predate the infection). Cell type and time point are not known.

The chain recombines TRBV5-1 with TRBJ2-1; 9 bases are a match to TRBD2. The CDR3 runs 16 residues. CDR1 SGHRS and CDR2 YFSETQ come from the germline V gene. The V gene end was trimmed by 0 bases and the J gene end by 9 bases; junction bases not matched to a gene: 10. CDR3 amino acids: CASSLEAGGNLGEQFF. CDR3 DNA sequence: TGCGCCAGCAGCTTGGAAGCGGGGGGCAATCTTGGTGAGCAGTTCTTC.

The chain uses TRBV29-1 and TRBJ2-7; D may be TRBD1 or TRBD2 (6 bases each). The V gene lost 4 bases and the J gene lost 2 bases, with 12 bases spanning the gap. This CDR3 is 13 amino acids long. Germline V gene data show CDR1 as SQVTM and CDR2 as ANQGSEA. DNA for the CDR3: TGCAGCGTTGGGGCGGGACATGCCTACGAGCAGTACTTC. This codes for CSVGAGHAYEQYF.

CDR3 bases: TGTGCCAGCAGCTTGGGGGATGTTAGGCATGGCTACACCTTC. Translated: CASSLGDVRHGYTF. This chain uses TRBV5-6 with TRBJ1-2; D is undetermined. The ends were cut back, 0 bases at V and 6 bases at J, with 12 bases in the middle. Germline values: CDR1 SGHDT, CDR2 YYEEEE. CDR3 length equals 14 residues.

This chain joins TRBV24-1 and TRBJ2-3; tentatively, D is TRBD2 (6 bases). The CDR3 contains 17 residues. Germline CDR1 and CDR2: KGHDR and SFDVKD. V was cut by 4 bases and J by 2 bases, with 18 bases left in between. This CDR3 is CATSDGGQIPFTDTQYF. For the CDR3, the DNA is TGTGCCACCAGTGACGGGGGTCAGATCCCTTTCACAGATACGCAGTATTTT.

This clonotype appeared a few times. This chain links TRBV27 with TRBJ2-2; D gene uncertain. Germline V gives CDR1 MNHEY, CDR2 SMNVEV (reference sequence). CDR3 length: 13 residues. V gave up 6 bases and J gave up 8 bases, with 13 bases separating them. CDR3 in amino acids: CASSERVGGELFF. In nucleotides, the CDR3 is TGTGCCAGCAGCGAAAGAGTGGGAGGGGAGCTGTTTTTT.

The chain combines TRBV7-9 with TRBJ2-3, with D tentatively TRBD1 or TRBD2 (6 bases each). The CDR3 has 15 residues. Germline V gene data show CDR1 as SEHNR and CDR2 as FQNEAQ (reference sequence). V lost 1 base to trimming and J lost 2 bases, with 10 bases between them. CDR3 coding DNA: TGTGCCAGCAGCTTAGAGGAGGGGGACACAGATACGCAGTATTTT. Translating it yields CASSLEEGDTDTQYF.

The chain has TRBV12-3 or TRBV12-4 and TRBJ1-1; 8 positions agree with TRBD1. The CDR3 has 15 amino acids. The trim removed 7 bases at V and 1 base at J, leaving 8 bases unmatched. The chain's CDR3 is CASTNTGQANTEAFF. As DNA, the CDR3 is TGTGCCAGCACTAACACGGGACAGGCGAACACTGAAGCTTTCTTT.

The genes are TRBV6-2 or TRBV6-3 and TRBJ2-3; 12 nucleotides line up with TRBD2. Germline lookup yields CDR1 MNHEY and CDR2 SVGEGT. The CDR3 sequence is 14 residues long. Trimming cost V 6 bases and J 6 bases; bases outside gene matches: 4. The CDR3 reads CASRTSGRGDTQYF. DNA of the CDR3: TGTGCCAGCAGGACTAGCGGGAGAGGGGATACGCAGTATTTT.

The gene calls are TRBV5-4 and TRBJ2-3, with 7 bases lining up with TRBD2. CDR1 SGHNT and CDR2 YYREEE come from the germline V gene (reference sequence). CDR3 length: 14 amino acids. V lost 5 bases to trimming and J lost 1 base; unmatched junction nucleotides: 4. CDR3 in amino acids: CASRVAGRTDTQYF. As DNA, the CDR3 is TGTGCCAGCAGAGTAGCGGGTCGCACAGATACGCAGTATTTT.

This clonotype occurred a few times. The V call is TRBV5-5, the J call TRBJ1-4, with TRBD1 matching over 9 bases. This CDR3 region has 16 residues. Germline V lookup: CDR1 SGHKS, CDR2 YYEKEE (reference sequence). With V trimmed by 5 bases and J by 7 bases, 12 bases remained unmatched. The CDR3 coding sequence is TGTGCCAGCAGTCCCCCGACAGGGGGTGTTACTGAAAAACTGTTTTTT. Amino acids: CASSPPTGGVTEKLFF.

V gene TRBV21-1 combines with J gene TRBJ1-1; the table's D call, TRBD1, was not checked against the DNA. TRBV21-1 constitutes a pseudogene. The length of the CDR3 is 12 residues. The CDR3 region is CASGGRAPEAFF. DNA for the CDR3: TGTGCCAGCGGGGGGCGCGCACCGGAAGCTTTCTTT.

This clonotype was seen at least ten times. V gene TRBV5-1 combines with J gene TRBJ1-1, with 7 bases aligning to TRBD1. Trimming removed 4 bases from V and 0 bases from J; junction bases left unmatched: 3. The CDR3 is 14 residues long. CDR1 is SGHRS and CDR2 is YFSETQ in the germline V gene. Written as DNA, the CDR3 is TGCGCCAGCAGCCCCGGACAGGTGAACACTGAAGCTTTCTTT. It codes for CASSPGQVNTEAFF. The full variable domain, completed using reference TRBV5-1 and TRBJ1-1, is KAGVTQTPRYLIKTRGQQVTLSCSPISGHRSVSWYQQTPGQGLQFLFEYFSETQRNKGNFPGRFSGRQFSNSRSEMNVSTLELGDSALYLCASSPGQVNTEAFFGQGTRLTVV.

This clonotype was observed a handful of times. The chain's CDR3 is CASSYPDEQYF. The CDR3 nucleotides read TGTGCCAGCAGTTACCCAGATGAGCAGTATTTT. The rearrangement joins TRBV6-2 or TRBV6-3 to TRBJ2-3; D not certain. This CDR3 spans 11 amino acids. CDR1 is MNHEY and CDR2 is SVGEGT in the germline V gene. Trimming pared 2 bases from V and 11 bases from J, leaving 8 bases between.

This clonotype was seen only a few times. The chain recombines TRBV7-3 with TRBJ2-1; 8 bases agree with TRBD1. The CDR3 spans 13 residues. From germline, CDR1 is SGHTA and CDR2 FQGTGA. J gave up 7 bases and V 5 bases, and 4 bases lay outside the gene matches. This CDR3 reads CASSPRGQNEQFF. The CDR3 DNA is TGTGCCAGCAGCCCCAGGGGGCAGAATGAGCAGTTCTTC.

This clonotype came up a few times. The chain combines TRBV19 with TRBJ1-4; D ambiguous. V lost 5 bases to trimming and J lost 0 bases, with 13 bases between them. The CDR3 covers 16 residues. Germline V gives CDR1 LNHDA, CDR2 SQIVND (reference sequence). The CDR3, as DNA: TGTGCCAGTAGTGAAAGAGGCCGCGCAACTAATGAAAAACTGTTTTTT. Protein product: CASSERGRATNEKLFF.

This chain connects TRBV12-3 or TRBV12-4 to TRBJ2-5, with 15 bases that match TRBD2. Trimming at V came to 7 bases and at J to 4 bases, leaving 13 bases not matched to a gene. The CDR3 covers 18 residues. CDR3: CASTVSGLAGGGRETQYF. DNA for the CDR3: TGTGCCAGCACCGTCTCGGGACTAGCGGGAGGAGGGAGAGAGACCCAGTACTTC.

This clonotype came up a few times. This rearrangement joins TRBV7-9 to TRBJ1-3; D call uncertain. V was shortened by 9 bases and J by 0 bases, with 9 bases between the two germline ends. Germline assignment: CDR1 SEHNR and CDR2 FQNEAQ (reference sequence). The CDR3 runs 13 residues. CDR3 residues: CASALGSGNTIYF. The CDR3 region has the DNA TGTGCCAGTGCGCTTGGCTCTGGAAACACCATATATTTT.

This clonotype was counted between two and nine times. The chain combines TRBV29-1 with TRBJ1-2, with TRBD1 matching 9 bases. J gave up 4 bases and V 3 bases, and 9 bases lay outside the gene matches. CDR1 SQVTM and CDR2 ANQGSEA come from the germline V gene. There are 15 residues in the CDR3. The CDR3 DNA follows: TGCAGCGTTGACGGGGGACAGGGTTATAGCTATGGCTACACCTTC. It specifies CSVDGGQGYSYGYTF.

This rearrangement joins TRBV10-3 to TRBJ2-3, with a tentative D call TRBD2 (5 bases). Trimming removed 0 bases from V and 6 bases from J, with 10 bases in between. The CDR3 contains 14 residues. Per germline, CDR1 ENHRY and CDR2 SYGVKD. CDR3 in DNA: TGTGCCATCAGTGAGTCTGCTAGCAGGGATACGCAGTATTTT. Its translation: CAISESASRDTQYF.

This clonotype was detected a few times. The chain joins TRBV9 to TRBJ2-3; a weak D match, TRBD1 (6 bases). Deletions cut 5 bases from V and 3 bases from J, with 10 bases between. CDR3 size: 13 residues. Germline V gene lookup returns CDR1 SGDLS and CDR2 YYNGEE. This CDR3 reads CASRQGDTDTQYF. The CDR3 bases are TGTGCCAGCAGACAGGGTGATACAGATACGCAGTATTTT.

This clonotype was counted a few times. The chain recombines TRBV7-9 with TRBJ2-3; perhaps TRBD2 as D (6 bases). V lost 6 bases and J lost 4, with 14 bases in between. Germline assignment: CDR1 SEHNR and CDR2 FQNEAQ (reference sequence). This CDR3 region has 14 residues. The DNA of the CDR3 is TGTGCCAGCAGGCCTCGGGAGTACGCAGATACGCAGTATTTT. It specifies CASRPREYADTQYF.

This clonotype was counted a few times. The J gene is TRBJ2-7, the V gene TRBV12-3 or TRBV12-4; either TRBD1 or TRBD2 may supply D (5 bases each). V was clipped by 4 bases and J by 3 bases, with 13 bases between them. There are 14 residues in the CDR3. The DNA of the CDR3 is TGTGCCAGCAGTTCCGGCGTTGGGGGCTACGAGCAGTACTTC. As protein: CASSSGVGGYEQYF.

The chain's CDR3 is CATWVRGRRSGNTIYF. CDR3 sequence (DNA): TGTGCCACCTGGGTAAGAGGCAGGCGCTCTGGAAACACCATATATTTT. The gene calls are TRBV12-3 or TRBV12-4 and TRBJ1-3; no definite D call. There are 16 residues in the CDR3. With 10 bases removed from V and 0 bases from J, the gap between germline ends came to 19 bases.

The chain links TRBV12-3 or TRBV12-4 to TRBJ1-1, with D perhaps TRBD1 (5 bases). V was clipped by 5 bases and J by 5 bases, with 18 bases between them. This CDR3 spans 15 amino acids. CDR3: CASSRSGGGRTEAFF. In DNA form, the CDR3 reads TGTGCCAGCAGTCGGAGCGGGGGAGGGCGGACTGAAGCTTTCTTT.

The CDR3 region has the DNA TGTGCCAGCAGTTTCTCAGGGGACGGGGAGCTGTTTTTT. Residues: CASSFSGDGELFF. The chain carries TRBV12-3 or TRBV12-4 and TRBJ2-2; D is perhaps TRBD1 (6 bases). Deletions cut 3 bases from V and 7 bases from J, with 9 bases between. CDR3 length: 13 amino acids.

This clonotype was counted only a few times. The rearrangement joins TRBV29-1 to TRBJ2-3, with unresolved D. V lost 5 bases and J lost 4, with 19 bases in between. Per the germline V gene, CDR1 is SQVTM and CDR2 is ANQGSEA. The CDR3 is made up of 15 amino acids. The CDR3 reads CSVSMSGSRADTQYF. The CDR3 nucleotides are TGCAGCGTTTCAATGTCAGGATCCCGCGCAGATACGCAGTATTTT.